Below are 13 T cell receptor beta chains sequenced from a single sample in a study of blood T cell repertoires in COVID-19. Method: immunoSEQ multiplex PCR; TCRdb's copy keeps in-frame clones and lacks some. The sample carries more than 85,000 clones, around 89% recorded once. Sequencing used peripheral blood. The receptor set was obtained from a human donor in a cohort sampled during active COVID-19.

The chain has TRBV24-1 and TRBJ2-7; TRBD2 matches at 13 bases. The V gene end was trimmed by 4 bases and the J gene end by 4 bases; junction bases not matched to a gene: 3. The CDR3 has 15 residues. Germline V lookup: CDR1 KGHDR, CDR2 SFDVKD. Written as DNA, the CDR3 is TGTGCCACCAGTGAACTGACTAGCGGGGGGTACGAGCAGTACTTC. Residues: CATSELTSGGYEQYF.

V gene TRBV6-2 or TRBV6-3 combines with J gene TRBJ2-7; TRBD1 might be the D (7 bases). The V and J ends lost 5 bases and 7 bases respectively, with 18 bases between them. CDR1 is MNHEY, CDR2 SVGEGT, per germline. The CDR3 is 14 amino acids. CDR3 amino acids: CASSDRALGLEQYF. DNA of the CDR3: TGTGCCAGCAGTGACAGGGCGTTGGGACTTGAGCAGTACTTC.

V and J are TRBV11-1 and TRBJ2-3; D gene ambiguous. Germline lookup yields CDR1 SGHAT and CDR2 FQDESV (reference sequence). With 2 bases removed from V and 2 bases from J, the gap between germline ends came to 8 bases. The CDR3 consists of 14 residues. CDR3 loop: CASSLYSNTDTQYF. The DNA for the CDR3 is TGTGCCAGCAGCTTATACAGCAACACAGATACGCAGTATTTT. Full variable domain (rest looked up from reference TRBV11-1 and TRBJ2-3): EAEVAQSPRYKITEKSQAVAFWCDPISGHATLYWYRQILGQGPELLVQFQDESVVDDSQLPKDRFSAERLKGVDSTLKIQPAELGDSAMYLCASSLYSNTDTQYFGPGTRLTVL.

The J gene is TRBJ2-1, the V gene TRBV13; a possible D gene is TRBD2 (6 bases). Germline V CDR1 and CDR2: PRHDT, FYEKMQ (reference sequence). This CDR3 comprises 16 residues. The V end lost 5 bases, the J end lost 4 bases, and 18 bases lay between the germline ends. This chain's CDR3 is CASSPMGSGIYNEQFF. The CDR3 nucleotides are TGTGCCAGCAGCCCTATGGGTAGCGGAATATACAATGAGCAGTTCTTC.

The chain combines TRBV4-2 with TRBJ1-3; D perhaps matches TRBD1 (5 bases). Trimming cost V 0 bases and J 4 bases, with 10 bases left between them. The CDR3 runs 15 residues. The V gene's germline CDR1 is LGHNA and CDR2 YNFKEQ. The CDR3 region is CASSQEIQGGNTIYF. As DNA, the CDR3 is TGTGCCAGCAGCCAAGAAATTCAGGGAGGAAACACCATATATTTT.

CDR3 in amino acids: CASSLRTSGVNNEQFF. The DNA of the CDR3 is TGTGCCAGTAGTTTGAGGACTAGCGGGGTAAACAATGAGCAGTTCTTC. The J gene is TRBJ2-1, the V gene TRBV19, with 12 bases lining up with TRBD2. V dropped 5 bases and J dropped 5; count of bases not matched to a gene: 7. This CDR3 comprises 16 residues. Germline assignment: CDR1 LNHDA and CDR2 SQIVND (reference sequence). Variable domain in full (rest from reference TRBV19 and TRBJ2-1): DGGITQSPKYLFRKEGQNVTLSCEQNLNHDAMYWYRQDPGQGLRLIYYSQIVNDFQKGDIAEGYSVSREKKESFPLTVTSAQKNPTAFYLCASSLRTSGVNNEQFFGPGTRLTVL.

CDR3 amino acids: CASSHSPGGVAGGPGGANVLTF. The DNA of the CDR3 is TGCGCCAGCAGCCACTCCCCTGGAGGGGTAGCGGGAGGGCCGGGTGGGGCCAACGTCCTGACTTTC. The rearrangement uses TRBV4-3 and TRBJ2-6; 11 positions match TRBD2. J lost 3 bases, V lost 3 bases, and 19 bases had no gene match. CDR1 is LGHNA, CDR2 YSLEER, per germline. The CDR3 runs to 22 residues.

The table lists this clone with a few counts. V is TRBV2 and J is TRBJ2-7; D is possibly TRBD1 (5 bases). Per the germline V gene, CDR1 is SNHLY and CDR2 is FYNNEI. V was cut by 4 bases and J by 3 bases, with 13 bases left in between. CDR3 length equals 14 residues. CDR3 in amino acids: CASSAGLHFYEQYF. In nucleotides, the CDR3 is TGTGCCAGCAGTGCAGGGCTACACTTCTACGAGCAGTACTTC.

J is TRBJ2-3 and V is TRBV24-1; 7 bases align to TRBD2. The CDR3 has 13 amino acids. Germline V CDR1 and CDR2: KGHDR, SFDVKD. The trim removed 5 bases at V and 4 bases at J, leaving 2 bases unmatched. CDR3 sequence reads: CATSGGRADTQYF. In nucleotides, the CDR3 is TGTGCCACCAGTGGCGGGAGAGCAGATACGCAGTATTTT.

The rearrangement links TRBV7-2 to TRBJ1-1; no clear D gene. V lost 1 base and J 1 base, leaving 10 bases between the germline ends. The V gene's germline CDR1 is SGHTA and CDR2 FQGNSA. There are 15 residues in the CDR3. CDR3 nucleotide sequence: TGTGCCAGCAGCTTAGGGCAGGTACGGAACACTGAAGCTTTCTTT. This codes for CASSLGQVRNTEAFF.

This clone has a handful of counts. This chain connects TRBV5-1 to TRBJ2-1; TRBD2 agrees at 12 bases. Germline V gene data show CDR1 as SGHRS and CDR2 as YFSETQ. V shed 5 bases and J 8 bases; nucleotides not matched to a gene: 5. CDR3 length equals 14 residues. The CDR3 spells CASRTSGSVHEQFF. The CDR3 DNA reads TGCGCCAGCAGGACTAGCGGGAGTGTCCATGAGCAGTTCTTC. Filled out from reference TRBV5-1 and TRBJ2-1, the complete variable domain reads KAGVTQTPRYLIKTRGQQVTLSCSPISGHRSVSWYQQTPGQGLQFLFEYFSETQRNKGNFPGRFSGRQFSNSRSEMNVSTLELGDSALYLCASRTSGSVHEQFFGPGTRLTVL.

V and J are TRBV7-9 and TRBJ1-1; 9 bases align to TRBD1. V gave up 4 bases and J gave up 2 bases; unmatched junction bases: 8. The CDR3 covers 16 residues. The germline CDR1 and CDR2 sequences are SEHNR and FQNEAQ (reference sequence). The CDR3 DNA is TGTGCCAGCAGCTATCTGGGACAGGGTGCCAACACTGAAGCTTTCTTT. Translated, it gives CASSYLGQGANTEAFF.

The chain is built from TRBV2 and TRBJ1-2; D might be TRBD1 (6 bases). The CDR3 runs to 14 residues. With 5 bases removed from V and 2 bases from J, the gap between germline ends came to 12 bases. Per germline, CDR1 SNHLY and CDR2 FYNNEI. CDR3 DNA sequence: TGTGCCAGCAGTTACGGACAGCGAAACTATGGCTACACCTTC. This gives the protein CASSYGQRNYGYTF.